This entry features one T cell receptor (beta chain) sequence. This record comes from a study of T-cell reconstitution after alpha-beta-depleted transplantation in children. TCRbeta library preparation incorporated unique molecular identifiers. TCRdb recomputed calls from the PCR reads with MiXCR, one row per CDR3 protein. Here the sample spans a few hundred thousand distinct CDR3 sequences, approximately 20% being singletons. V was shortened by 6 bases and J by 1 base, with 19 bases between the two germline ends. The CDR3 has 17 residues. Germline loops: CDR1 KGHSH, CDR2 LQKENI. The specimen comprised PBMCs from the stem cell graft donor, sampled from the stem cell graft. The rearrangement links TRBV18 to TRBJ2-1, with TRBD1 as a possible D gene (6 bases). The source is a human donor who donated a stem cell graft to a child with acute lymphoblastic leukemia. The CDR3 DNA is TGTGCCAGCTCTGACACACAGGGCTCGACGTCCTACAATGAGCAGTTCTTC. This translates into CASSDTQGSTSYNEQFF.